These 26 T cell receptor beta chains came from one sample sequenced in a study of T cells in Graves' hyperthyroidism and ophthalmopathy. Amplified TCR beta CDR3 regions derived from RNA transcripts. The HTBI set primed first-round TCR CDR3 RT-PCR. In TCRdb, the multiplex PCR reads were re-called with MiXCR into one record per CDR3 protein. Of fewer than 400,000 distinct CDR3 sequences listed, roughly 25% are singletons. Material: blood. The origin of the receptors is a man in his forties or fifties with Graves' hyperthyroidism.

CDR3 loop: CATSRGPQRGSYNEQFF. The CDR3 nucleotides read TGTGCCACCAGCAGAGGCCCGCAGCGGGGCTCCTACAATGAGCAGTTCTTC. This chain uses TRBV15 with TRBJ2-1; TRBD2 matches at 7 bases. Per the germline V gene, CDR1 is LNHNV and CDR2 is YYDKDF (reference sequence). This CDR3 is built from 17 residues. J was trimmed by 0 bases and V by 1 base; bases with no gene match: 6.

The chain links TRBV3-1 to TRBJ2-3; D possibly matches TRBD1 or TRBD2 (5 bases each). Trimming took 2 bases from V and 9 from J, leaving 12 bases between them. Germline loops: CDR1 LGHDT, CDR2 YNNKEL (reference sequence). The CDR3 totals 13 residues. CDR3 sequence (DNA): TGTGCCAGCAGCCAAACCTCAGGGACCACGCAGTATTTT. It encodes CASSQTSGTTQYF.

This clonotype occurred many times. This sequence joins TRBV28 and TRBJ2-7, with 9 bases lining up with TRBD1. Germline V gene data show CDR1 as MDHEN and CDR2 as SYDVKM. The CDR3 contains 14 residues. V lost 5 bases to trimming and J lost 2 bases; unmatched junction nucleotides: 4. DNA of the CDR3: TGTGCCAGCAGTCTACGGACAGGGGCCTACGAGCAGTACTTC. This codes for CASSLRTGAYEQYF.

The chain couples TRBV3-1 to TRBJ2-3; 13 bases match TRBD2. The germline V gene has CDR1 LGHDT and CDR2 YNNKEL (reference sequence). With 0 bases clipped from V and 0 bases from J, the junction kept 3 bases outside the gene matches. This CDR3 comprises 18 residues. The CDR3 DNA reads as TGTGCCAGCAGCCAAGATGGACTAGCGGGAGTGAGCACAGATACGCAGTATTTT. This encodes CASSQDGLAGVSTDTQYF.

The chain has TRBV7-9 and TRBJ2-1; 9 positions agree with TRBD2. The trim removed 4 bases at V and 5 bases at J, leaving 6 bases unmatched. The length of the CDR3 is 15 residues. Looked up from germline, CDR1 is SEHNR and CDR2 is FQNEAQ (reference sequence). CDR3 DNA sequence: TGTGCCAGCAGCTCACTAGCGGGCCTACACAATGAGCAGTTCTTC. Encoded protein: CASSSLAGLHNEQFF.

Ten or more counts support this clonotype. This rearrangement joins TRBV3-1 to TRBJ2-1; TRBD1 aligns across 8 bases. V was pared by 0 bases and J by 8 bases, with 6 bases of the junction left unmatched. Germline CDR1 LGHDT, CDR2 YNNKEL (reference sequence). The CDR3 totals 15 residues. CDR3 in amino acids: CASSQDHRGFDEQFF. The CDR3 region has the DNA TGTGCCAGCAGCCAAGACCACAGGGGGTTCGATGAGCAGTTCTTC.

In its sample, this clonotype was seen once. A much bigger clone sits one base away, suggesting this may be a read error. This chain joins TRBV7-3 and TRBJ2-1; D is undetermined. The germline V gene has CDR1 SGHTA and CDR2 FQGTGA. Between the trimmed V and J ends, which lost 5 bases and 5 bases, there was a span of 16 bases. There are 15 residues in the CDR3. The CDR3 here is CASSDLTASNNEQFF. The CDR3 DNA sequence: TGTGCCAGCAGCGATCTAACTGCGTCCAACAATGAGCAGTTCTTC.

This clonotype was seen a handful of times. This chain's CDR3 is CSVVYTGYEQYF. Written as DNA, the CDR3 is TGCAGCGTTGTTTATACGGGCTACGAGCAGTACTTC. The rearrangement uses TRBV29-1 and TRBJ2-7; D ambiguous. Germline V gives CDR1 SQVTM, CDR2 ANQGSEA. V was trimmed by 4 bases and J by 3 bases, leaving 10 bases between them. This CDR3 comprises 12 residues.

This clonotype has a count of ten or more. The CDR3 DNA follows: TGTGCCAGCAGCGACAGGACATACGAGCAGTACTTC. Its protein is CASSDRTYEQYF. The chain carries TRBV6-1 and TRBJ2-7, with D tentatively TRBD1 (6 bases). Germline V gene lookup returns CDR1 MNHNS and CDR2 SASEGT. The CDR3 is 12 amino acids. The germline V and J ends were trimmed by 6 bases and 4 bases, with 10 bases remaining between them.

The chain carries TRBV27 and TRBJ2-5; TRBD2 aligns across 9 bases. The J segment lost 5 bases and the V segment lost 5 bases, leaving 18 bases of the junction unmatched. CDR3 length: 18 residues. CDR1 and CDR2 from the germline V gene are MNHEY and SMNVEV (reference sequence). Here the CDR3 DNA reads TGTGCCAGCAGTATCCAGAGGGGCGGGAGGGCTCCAGGGGAGACCCAGTACTTC. Its protein is CASSIQRGGRAPGETQYF.

This clonotype was counted only a few times. The chain combines TRBV5-4 with TRBJ1-6, with D unclear. Germline values: CDR1 SGHNT, CDR2 YYREEE (reference sequence). Trimming removed 3 bases from V and 9 bases from J, with 13 bases in between. CDR3 size: 14 residues. The CDR3 bases are TGTGCCAGCAGCTCCCCACCATCGGGTTCACCCCTCCACTTT. Protein: CASSSPPSGSPLHF.

This clonotype came up many times. J is TRBJ2-7 and V is TRBV3-1; D perhaps matches TRBD1 (5 bases). This CDR3 region has 14 residues. V was shortened by 0 bases and J by 1 base, with 7 bases between the two germline ends. The germline V gene has CDR1 LGHDT and CDR2 YNNKEL (reference sequence). Here the CDR3 DNA reads TGTGCCAGCAGCCAAGATCAGGGATCCTACGAGCAGTACTTC. Translated: CASSQDQGSYEQYF.

This clonotype was observed once. One base away lies a much larger clone, so this may be a sequencing read error. The chain carries TRBV6-1 and TRBJ1-1; tentatively, D is TRBD1 (5 bases). The CDR3 spans 12 residues. The germline V gene has CDR1 MNHNS and CDR2 SASEGT. CDR3 nucleotide sequence: TGTGCCAGCACCCGCCGGGGCACTGAAGCTTGCTTT. It codes for CASTRRGTEACF.

This clonotype was recorded at least ten times. The rearrangement uses TRBV7-2 and TRBJ1-2; D remains unclear. Trimming shortened V by 3 bases and J by 8 bases, and 13 bases separated the two germline ends. This CDR3 spans 13 amino acids. Germline CDR1 SGHTA, CDR2 FQGNSA. This CDR3 is CASSFRPSGGYTF. CDR3 coding DNA: TGTGCCAGCAGCTTTCGTCCATCGGGAGGCTACACCTTC. Looking up the rest from reference TRBV7-2 and TRBJ1-2 gives the full variable domain: GAGVSQSPSNKVTEKGKDVELRCDPISGHTALYWYRQSLGQGLEFLIYFQGNSAPDKSGLPSDRFSAERTGGSVSTLTIQRTQQEDSAVYLCASSFRPSGGYTFGSGTRLTVV.

The V and J genes are TRBV15 and TRBJ2-1, with unresolved D. This CDR3 has 12 residues. Trimming took off 1 base at V and 8 bases at J, with 6 bases between the two ends. CDR1 is LNHNV, CDR2 YYDKDF, per germline (reference sequence). CDR3 nucleotides: TGTGCCACCAGCAGAGCGGAGTATGAGCAGTTCTTC. Its translation: CATSRAEYEQFF.

In its sample, this clonotype was seen many times. J is TRBJ2-3 and V is TRBV20-1; D is undetermined. Trimming took off 2 bases at V and 6 bases at J, with 15 bases between the two ends. The CDR3 loop spans 14 amino acids. Germline V lookup: CDR1 DFQATT, CDR2 SNEGSKA (reference sequence). The CDR3 loop reads CSARSVQIGDTQYF. In DNA, the CDR3 is TGCAGTGCTAGATCAGTACAAATCGGTGATACGCAGTATTTT.

A remark on this clonotype: A read error may explain this, as a much larger clone is one base away. The chain recombines TRBV27 with TRBJ2-3, with D maybe TRBD1 (5 bases). The V gene's germline CDR1 is MNHEY and CDR2 SMNVEV (reference sequence). Trimming removed 3 bases at V and 0 bases at J, with 16 bases between. The CDR3 has 17 amino acids. CDR3 in DNA: TGTGCCAGCAGTTTGAGTGGGGCCACGGATAGCACAGATACGCAGTATTTT. It specifies CASSLSGATDSTDTQYF.

This sequence joins TRBV20-1 and TRBJ1-1; TRBD1 matches 11 bases. Germline V CDR1 and CDR2: DFQATT, SNEGSKA (reference sequence). Trimming removed 0 bases from V and 2 bases from J; junction bases left unmatched: 2. The CDR3 runs 15 residues. In DNA, the CDR3 is TGCAGTGCTAGAGATAGGACAGGGGGCAACACTGAAGCTTTCTTT. This translates into CSARDRTGGNTEAFF.

The gene calls are TRBV30 and TRBJ1-4; D unclear. Germline assignment: CDR1 GTSNPN and CDR2 SVGIG (reference sequence). This CDR3 region has 15 residues. Trimming took off 0 bases at V and 10 bases at J, with 18 bases between the two ends. The DNA of the CDR3 is TGTGCCTGGAGTGTAGGTTCCCTTCTTAGCAGAAAACTGTTTTTT. Encoded protein: CAWSVGSLLSRKLFF.

This clonotype was found a few times. J is TRBJ2-5 and V is TRBV11-3; D is unclear. V lost 0 bases to trimming and J lost 5 bases, with 13 bases between them. Germline V gives CDR1 SGHNT, CDR2 YENEEA. This CDR3 comprises 15 residues. Here the CDR3 reads CASSLEFRGMETQYF. The CDR3, as DNA: TGTGCCAGCAGCTTAGAGTTTCGCGGTATGGAGACCCAGTACTTC.

This clonotype was seen at least ten times. The genes are TRBV11-2 and TRBJ2-3; the D is unclear. CDR1 is SGHAT and CDR2 is FQNNGV in the germline V gene. The CDR3 runs to 14 residues. Trimming left V 5 bases short and J 1 base short, with 10 bases between. The CDR3 sequence: CASSPTRGTDTQYF. The CDR3 coding sequence is TGTGCCAGCAGCCCAACACGGGGCACAGATACGCAGTATTTT.

Here the CDR3 DNA reads TGTGCCAGCAGCCAAAGAGCCAGATATGGGGAGACCCAGTACTTC. This encodes CASSQRARYGETQYF. The rearrangement links TRBV14 to TRBJ2-5, with no clear D. The CDR3 is made up of 15 amino acids. The V gene lost 2 bases and the J gene lost 5 bases, with 15 bases spanning the gap. CDR1 is SGHDN, CDR2 FVKESK, per germline. Looking up the rest from reference TRBV14 and TRBJ2-5 gives the full variable domain: EAGVTQFPSHSVIEKGQTVTLRCDPISGHDNLYWYRRVMGKEIKFLLHFVKESKQDESGMPNNRFLAERTGGTYSTLKVQPAELEDSGVYFCASSQRARYGETQYFGPGTRLLVL.

The V gene is TRBV25-1, the J gene TRBJ2-1; TRBD2 agrees at 13 bases. Germline V gives CDR1 MGHDK, CDR2 SYGVNS. CDR3 length equals 15 residues. After removal of 3 bases from V and 7 bases from J, the junction contained 3 bases not matched to a gene. CDR3 in DNA: TGTGCCAGCAGTGAGCGGACTAGCGGGAGTAATGAGCAGTTCTTC. This gives the protein CASSERTSGSNEQFF.

This clonotype was recorded many times. This chain connects TRBV7-3 to TRBJ2-3; D remains ambiguous. V was clipped by 4 bases and J by 6 bases, with 11 bases between them. Germline values: CDR1 SGHTA, CDR2 FQGTGA. The CDR3 length is 13 residues. As DNA, the CDR3 is TGTGCCAGCAGCTCCCTACCTAGGGATACGCAGTATTTT. Translating it yields CASSSLPRDTQYF.

This clonotype turned up a few times. The chain recombines TRBV29-1 with TRBJ2-3; TRBD2 aligns across 7 bases. Germline-derived CDR1 and CDR2 are SQVTM and ANQGSEA. V shed 6 bases and J 2 bases; nucleotides not matched to a gene: 8. This CDR3 contains 14 residues. CDR3 bases: TGCAGCGTCCCCGGGGGAGGGGTCACAGATACGCAGTATTTT. Its translation: CSVPGGGVTDTQYF.

V is TRBV13 and J is TRBJ2-2, with 10 bases lining up with TRBD2. The trim removed 2 bases at V and 1 base at J, leaving 1 base unmatched. Germline values: CDR1 PRHDT, CDR2 FYEKMQ (reference sequence). The CDR3 runs 16 residues. CDR3 DNA sequence: TGTGCCAGCAGCTTAAGACTAGCGGGGAACACCGGGGAGCTGTTTTTT. Translated: CASSLRLAGNTGELFF.